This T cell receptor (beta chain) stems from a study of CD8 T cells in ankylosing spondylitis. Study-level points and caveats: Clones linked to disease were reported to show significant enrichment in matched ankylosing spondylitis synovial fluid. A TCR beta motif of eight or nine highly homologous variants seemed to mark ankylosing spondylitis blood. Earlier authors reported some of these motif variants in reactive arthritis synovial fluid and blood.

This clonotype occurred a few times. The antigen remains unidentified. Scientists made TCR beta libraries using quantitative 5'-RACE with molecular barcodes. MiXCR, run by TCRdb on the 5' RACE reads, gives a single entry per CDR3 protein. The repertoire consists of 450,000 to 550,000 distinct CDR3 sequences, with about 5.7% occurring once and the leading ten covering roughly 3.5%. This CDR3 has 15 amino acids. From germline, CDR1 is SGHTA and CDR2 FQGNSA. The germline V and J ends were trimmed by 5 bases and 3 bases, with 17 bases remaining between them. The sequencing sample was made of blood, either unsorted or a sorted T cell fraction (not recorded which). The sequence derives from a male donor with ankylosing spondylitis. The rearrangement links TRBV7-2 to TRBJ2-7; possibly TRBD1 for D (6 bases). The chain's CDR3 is CASSQDSQYRYEQYF. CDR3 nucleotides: TGTGCCAGCAGCCAGGACAGCCAGTACCGCTACGAGCAGTACTTC.